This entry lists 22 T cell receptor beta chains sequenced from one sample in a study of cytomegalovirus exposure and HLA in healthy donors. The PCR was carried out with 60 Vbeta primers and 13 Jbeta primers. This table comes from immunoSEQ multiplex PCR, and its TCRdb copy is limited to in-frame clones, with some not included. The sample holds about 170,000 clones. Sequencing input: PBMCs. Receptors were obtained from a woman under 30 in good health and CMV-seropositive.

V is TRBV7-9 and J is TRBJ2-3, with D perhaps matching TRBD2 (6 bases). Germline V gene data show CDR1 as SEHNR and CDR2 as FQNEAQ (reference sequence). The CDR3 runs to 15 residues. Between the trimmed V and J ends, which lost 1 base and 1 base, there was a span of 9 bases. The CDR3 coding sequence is TGTGCCAGCAGCTTAGTGCGGGGAGGCACAGATACGCAGTATTTT. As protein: CASSLVRGGTDTQYF.

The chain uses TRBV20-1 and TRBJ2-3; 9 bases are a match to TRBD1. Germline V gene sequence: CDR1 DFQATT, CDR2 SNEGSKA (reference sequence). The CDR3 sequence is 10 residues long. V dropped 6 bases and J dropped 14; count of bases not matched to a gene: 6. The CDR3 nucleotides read TGCAGTGCCACGACAGGGGGGCGGTATTTT. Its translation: CSATTGGRYF.

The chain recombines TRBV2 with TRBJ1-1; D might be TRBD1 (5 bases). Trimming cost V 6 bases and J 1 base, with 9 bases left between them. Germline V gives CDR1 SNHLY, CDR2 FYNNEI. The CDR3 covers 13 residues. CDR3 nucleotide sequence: TGTGCCAGCAGGTTCGGGGGGAACACTGAAGCTTTCTTT. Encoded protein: CASRFGGNTEAFF.

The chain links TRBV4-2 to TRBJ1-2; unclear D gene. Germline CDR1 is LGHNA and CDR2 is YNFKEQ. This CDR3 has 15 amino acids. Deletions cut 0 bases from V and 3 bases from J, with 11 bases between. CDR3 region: CASSQDREGDYGYTF. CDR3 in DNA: TGTGCCAGCAGCCAAGATCGTGAGGGAGACTATGGCTACACCTTC.

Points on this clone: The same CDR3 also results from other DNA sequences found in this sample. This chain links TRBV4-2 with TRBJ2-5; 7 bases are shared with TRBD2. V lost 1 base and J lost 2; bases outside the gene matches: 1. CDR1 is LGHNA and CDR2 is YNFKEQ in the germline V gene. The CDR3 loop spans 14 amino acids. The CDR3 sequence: CASSQGGGQETQYF. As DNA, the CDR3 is TGTGCCAGCAGCCAAGGGGGGGGTCAAGAGACCCAGTACTTC.

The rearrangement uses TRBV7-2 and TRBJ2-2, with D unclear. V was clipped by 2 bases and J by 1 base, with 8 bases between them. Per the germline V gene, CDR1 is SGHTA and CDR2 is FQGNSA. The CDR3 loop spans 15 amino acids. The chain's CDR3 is CASSLTGWNTGELFF. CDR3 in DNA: TGTGCCAGCAGCTTAACGGGTTGGAACACCGGGGAGCTGTTTTTT.

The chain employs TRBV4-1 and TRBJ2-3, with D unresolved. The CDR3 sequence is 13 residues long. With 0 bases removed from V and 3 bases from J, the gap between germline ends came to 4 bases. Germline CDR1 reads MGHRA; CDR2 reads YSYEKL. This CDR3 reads CASSQEQTDTQYF. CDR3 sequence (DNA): TGCGCCAGCAGCCAAGAACAGACAGATACGCAGTATTTT.

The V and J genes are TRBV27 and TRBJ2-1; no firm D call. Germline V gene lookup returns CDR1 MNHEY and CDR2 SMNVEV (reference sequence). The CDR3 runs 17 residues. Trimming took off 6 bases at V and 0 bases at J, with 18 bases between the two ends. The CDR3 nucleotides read TGTGCCAGCAGCCGCGAAAATACACAGAGCTCCTACAATGAGCAGTTCTTC. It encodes CASSRENTQSSYNEQFF.

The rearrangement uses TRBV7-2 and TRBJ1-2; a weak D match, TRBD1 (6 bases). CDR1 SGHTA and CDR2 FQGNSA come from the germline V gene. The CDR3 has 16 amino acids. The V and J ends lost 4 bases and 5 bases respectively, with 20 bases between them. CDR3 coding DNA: TGTGCCAGCAGCTGGACCCAGGGGTCCTTTTCATATGGCTACACCTTC. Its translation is CASSWTQGSFSYGYTF.

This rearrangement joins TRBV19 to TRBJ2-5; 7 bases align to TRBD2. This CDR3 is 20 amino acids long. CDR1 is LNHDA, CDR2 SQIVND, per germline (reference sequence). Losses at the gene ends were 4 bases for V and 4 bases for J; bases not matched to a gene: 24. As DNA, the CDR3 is TGTGCCAGTAGTACCCGGGACTATGATAGAGGATTTGAATTGGGAGAGACCCAGTACTTC. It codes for CASSTRDYDRGFELGETQYF.

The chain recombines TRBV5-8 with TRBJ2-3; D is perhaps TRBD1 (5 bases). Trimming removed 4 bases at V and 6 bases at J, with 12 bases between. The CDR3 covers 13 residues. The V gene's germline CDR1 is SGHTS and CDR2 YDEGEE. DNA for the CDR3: TGTGCCAGCAGCAGGGGCCCCGCGGATACGCAGTATTTT. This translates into CASSRGPADTQYF.

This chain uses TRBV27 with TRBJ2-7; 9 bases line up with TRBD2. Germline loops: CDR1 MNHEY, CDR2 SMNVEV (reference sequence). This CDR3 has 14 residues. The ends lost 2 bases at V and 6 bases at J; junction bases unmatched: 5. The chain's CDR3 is CASSLELAGPEQYF. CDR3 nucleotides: TGTGCCAGCAGTTTAGAGCTAGCGGGGCCCGAGCAGTACTTC.

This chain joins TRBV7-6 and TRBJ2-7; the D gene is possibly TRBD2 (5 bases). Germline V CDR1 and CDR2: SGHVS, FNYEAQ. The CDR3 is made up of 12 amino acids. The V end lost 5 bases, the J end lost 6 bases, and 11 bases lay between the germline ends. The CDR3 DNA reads TGTGCCAGCAGCCGCCCAGAGGGCGAGCAGTACTTC. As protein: CASSRPEGEQYF. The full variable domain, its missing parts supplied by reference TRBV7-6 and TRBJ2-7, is GAGVSQSPRYKVTKRGQDVALRCDPISGHVSLYWYRQALGQGPEFLTYFNYEAQQDKSGLPNDRFSAERPEGSISTLTIQRTEQRDSAMYRCASSRPEGEQYFGPGTRLTVT.

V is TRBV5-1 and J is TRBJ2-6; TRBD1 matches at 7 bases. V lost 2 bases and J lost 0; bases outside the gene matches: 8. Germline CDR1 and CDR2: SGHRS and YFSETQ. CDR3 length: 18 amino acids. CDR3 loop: CASSLELGGSSGANVLTF. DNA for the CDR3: TGCGCCAGCAGCTTAGAACTAGGGGGCAGCTCTGGGGCCAACGTCCTGACTTTC.

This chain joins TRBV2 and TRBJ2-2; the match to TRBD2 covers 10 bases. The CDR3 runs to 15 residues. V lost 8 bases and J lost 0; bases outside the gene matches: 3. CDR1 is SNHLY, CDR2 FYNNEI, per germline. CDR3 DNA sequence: TGTGCCAGCTCCGGACTAGCGGCGAACACCGGGGAGCTGTTTTTT. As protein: CASSGLAANTGELFF.

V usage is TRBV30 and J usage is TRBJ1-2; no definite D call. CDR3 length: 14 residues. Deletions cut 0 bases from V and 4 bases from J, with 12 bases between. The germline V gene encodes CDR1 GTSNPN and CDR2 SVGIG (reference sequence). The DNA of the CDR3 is TGTGCCTGGAGTGTAGGAGGCCTGGCCTATGGCTACACCTTC. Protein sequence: CAWSVGGLAYGYTF.

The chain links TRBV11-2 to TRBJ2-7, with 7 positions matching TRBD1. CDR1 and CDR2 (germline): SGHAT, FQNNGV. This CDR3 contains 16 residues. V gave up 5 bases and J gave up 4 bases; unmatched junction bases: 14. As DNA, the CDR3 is TGTGCCAGCAGCCCCGTCGCCAGGACAGGCCGTTACGAGCAGTACTTC. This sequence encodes CASSPVARTGRYEQYF.

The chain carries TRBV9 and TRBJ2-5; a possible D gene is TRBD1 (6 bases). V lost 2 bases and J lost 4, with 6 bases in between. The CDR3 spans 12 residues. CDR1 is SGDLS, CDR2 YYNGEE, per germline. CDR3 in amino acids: CASSVRGETQYF. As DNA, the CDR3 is TGTGCCAGCAGCGTCAGGGGAGAGACCCAGTACTTC.

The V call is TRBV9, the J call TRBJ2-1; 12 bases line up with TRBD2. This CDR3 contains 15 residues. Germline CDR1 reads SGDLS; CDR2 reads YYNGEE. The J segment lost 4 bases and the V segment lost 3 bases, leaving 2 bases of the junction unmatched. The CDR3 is CASSAGLAGYNEQFF. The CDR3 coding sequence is TGTGCCAGCAGCGCGGGACTAGCGGGTTACAATGAGCAGTTCTTC.

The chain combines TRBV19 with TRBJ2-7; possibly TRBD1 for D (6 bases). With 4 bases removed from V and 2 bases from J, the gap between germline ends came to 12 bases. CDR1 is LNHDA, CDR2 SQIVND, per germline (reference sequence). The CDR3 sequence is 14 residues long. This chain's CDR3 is CASSRHREPYEQYF. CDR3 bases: TGTGCCAGTAGTAGGCACAGGGAGCCCTACGAGCAGTACTTC.

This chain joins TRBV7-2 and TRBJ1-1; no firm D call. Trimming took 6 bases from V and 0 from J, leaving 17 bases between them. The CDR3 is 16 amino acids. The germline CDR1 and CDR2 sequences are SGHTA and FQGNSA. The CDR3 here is CASRPGYSNMNTEAFF. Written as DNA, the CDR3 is TGTGCCAGCAGACCGGGATACTCAAACATGAACACTGAAGCTTTCTTT.

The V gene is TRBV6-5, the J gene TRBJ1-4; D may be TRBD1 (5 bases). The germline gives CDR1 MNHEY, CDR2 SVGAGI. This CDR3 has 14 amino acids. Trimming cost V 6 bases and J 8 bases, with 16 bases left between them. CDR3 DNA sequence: TGTGCCAGCAGGACAAGACGGGGGGACGAAAAACTGTTTTTT. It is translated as CASRTRRGDEKLFF.